This entry features one T cell receptor beta chain sequence. Its antigen remains unidentified. This CDR3 has 15 residues. The junction had 1 base not matched to a gene; V was cut back by 0 bases and J by 4 bases. Germline V gene data show CDR1 as SGHTA and CDR2 as FQGNSA. Noted treatment: around 19 received Ad26.COV2.S at low or high dose, single or two shots; roughly 5 received placebo; per-sample allocation not given. Day 63 following the first vaccine or placebo injection was when the samples were taken. The assay was immunoSEQ multiplex PCR, and TCRdb's table has in-frame clones only and misses some. The top ten clones hold 3.5% of a sample with 350,000 to 400,000 clones, 75% to 90% of them seen once. The sample comes from a study of Ad26.COV2.S vaccination and SARS-CoV-2 variants. Study in general: As a participant in COV1001, the donor was in the Ad26.COV2.S trial arm. Regarding the study as a whole: Placebo recipients had lower spike-specific TCR breadth than vaccine recipients. Responses of spike-specific T cells (both CD8+ and CD4+) reportedly showed substantial breadth after vaccination.

This sequence was found in a person between 18 and 59 years old who received the Ad26.COV2.S COVID-19 vaccine or a placebo. Specimen: peripheral blood, collected in a trial of Ad26.COV2.S vaccine versus placebo. This sequence joins TRBV7-2 and TRBJ2-5; TRBD1 matches 11 bases. CDR3 residues: CASSLAGTGGETQYF. The CDR3 DNA follows: TGTGCCAGCAGCTTAGCGGGGACAGGGGGAGAGACCCAGTACTTC.